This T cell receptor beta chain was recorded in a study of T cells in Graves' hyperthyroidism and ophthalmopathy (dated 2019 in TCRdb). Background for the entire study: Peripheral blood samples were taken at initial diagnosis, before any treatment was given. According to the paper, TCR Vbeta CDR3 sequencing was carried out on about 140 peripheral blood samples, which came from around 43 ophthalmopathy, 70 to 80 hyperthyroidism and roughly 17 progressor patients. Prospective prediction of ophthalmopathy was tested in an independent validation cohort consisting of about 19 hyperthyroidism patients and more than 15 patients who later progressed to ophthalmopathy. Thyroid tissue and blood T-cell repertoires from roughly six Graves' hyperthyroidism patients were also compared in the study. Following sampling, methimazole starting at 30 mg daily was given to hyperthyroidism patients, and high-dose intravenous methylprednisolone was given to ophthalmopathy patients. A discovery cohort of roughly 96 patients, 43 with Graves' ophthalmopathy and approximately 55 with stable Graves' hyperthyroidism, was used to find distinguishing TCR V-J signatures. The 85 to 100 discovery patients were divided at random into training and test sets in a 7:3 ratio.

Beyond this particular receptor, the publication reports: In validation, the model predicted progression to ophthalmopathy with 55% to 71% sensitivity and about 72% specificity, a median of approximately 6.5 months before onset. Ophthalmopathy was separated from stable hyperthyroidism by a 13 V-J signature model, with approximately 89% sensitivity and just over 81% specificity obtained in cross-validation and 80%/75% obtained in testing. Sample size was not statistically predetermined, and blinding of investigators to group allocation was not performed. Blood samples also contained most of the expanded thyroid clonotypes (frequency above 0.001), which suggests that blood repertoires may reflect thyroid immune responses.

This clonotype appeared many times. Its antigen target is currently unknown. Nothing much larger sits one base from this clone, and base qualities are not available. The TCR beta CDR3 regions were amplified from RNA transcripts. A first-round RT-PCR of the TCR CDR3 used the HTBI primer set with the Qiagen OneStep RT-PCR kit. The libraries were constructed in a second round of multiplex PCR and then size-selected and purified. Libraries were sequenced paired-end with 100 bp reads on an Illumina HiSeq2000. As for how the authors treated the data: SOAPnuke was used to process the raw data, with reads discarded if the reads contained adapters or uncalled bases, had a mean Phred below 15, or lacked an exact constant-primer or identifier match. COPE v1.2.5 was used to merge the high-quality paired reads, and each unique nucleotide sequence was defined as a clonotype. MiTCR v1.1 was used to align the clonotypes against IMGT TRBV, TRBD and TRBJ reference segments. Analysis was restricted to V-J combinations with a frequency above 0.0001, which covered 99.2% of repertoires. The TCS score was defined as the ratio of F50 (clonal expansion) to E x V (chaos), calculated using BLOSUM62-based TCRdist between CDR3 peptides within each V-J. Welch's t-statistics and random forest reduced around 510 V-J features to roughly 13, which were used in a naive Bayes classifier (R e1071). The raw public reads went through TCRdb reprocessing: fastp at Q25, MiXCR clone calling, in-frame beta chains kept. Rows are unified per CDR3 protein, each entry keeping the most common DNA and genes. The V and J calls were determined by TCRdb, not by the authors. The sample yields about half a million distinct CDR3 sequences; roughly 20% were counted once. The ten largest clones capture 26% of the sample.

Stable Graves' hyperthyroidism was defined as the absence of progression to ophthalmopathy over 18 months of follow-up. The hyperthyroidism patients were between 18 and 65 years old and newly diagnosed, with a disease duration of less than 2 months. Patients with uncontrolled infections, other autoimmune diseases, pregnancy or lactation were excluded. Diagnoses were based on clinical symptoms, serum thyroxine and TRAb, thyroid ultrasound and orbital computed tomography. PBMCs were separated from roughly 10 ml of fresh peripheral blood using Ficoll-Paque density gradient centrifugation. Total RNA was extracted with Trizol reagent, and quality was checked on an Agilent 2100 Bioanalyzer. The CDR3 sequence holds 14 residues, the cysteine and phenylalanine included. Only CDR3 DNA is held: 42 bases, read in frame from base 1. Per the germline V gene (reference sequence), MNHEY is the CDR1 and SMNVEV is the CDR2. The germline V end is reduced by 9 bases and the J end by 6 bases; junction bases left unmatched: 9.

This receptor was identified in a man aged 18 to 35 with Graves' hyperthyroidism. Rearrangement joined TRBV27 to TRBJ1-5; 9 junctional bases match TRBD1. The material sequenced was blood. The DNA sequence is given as TGTGCCAGGAAGGACAGGGGTGAGGGTCAGCCCCAGCATTTT. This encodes CARKDRGEGQPQHF.